These 21 T cell receptor beta chains were sequenced from one sample in a study of T cells in women clearing cervical HPV infection. Assay: immunoSEQ multiplex PCR; the TCRdb copy retains only in-frame clones and omits some. The sample yields tens of thousands of clones, of which the top ten take up 35% to 40%. The sample consisted of blood buffy coat. The receptors derive from a woman between 18 and 75 years old with a cervical HPV16 infection that either progressed to CIN3+ or cleared (not recorded which).

Notes on this clone: The sequenced fragment ends 3 residues before the CDR3 boundary, so the rest is inferred from the germline J gene. The V and J genes are TRBV20-1 and TRBJ2-1; 9 nucleotides align to TRBD2. CDR1 DFQATT and CDR2 SNEGSKA come from the germline V gene (reference sequence). This CDR3 contains 15 residues. J lost 2 bases, V lost 6 bases, and 8 bases had no gene match. The CDR3 spells CSALTLAGPYNEQFF. The covered CDR3 bases are TGCAGTGCCCTCACCCTAGCGGGGCCCTACAATGAG.

As regards this clone: Coverage ceases 3 residues before the CDR3 finishes, and the germline J gene fills in the end. The chain links TRBV7-6 to TRBJ2-1, with a possible D match to TRBD1 (6 bases). From germline, CDR1 is SGHVS and CDR2 FNYEAQ. The CDR3 sequence is 16 residues long. V was shortened by 5 bases and J by 4 bases, with 18 bases between the two germline ends. CDR3 sequence: CASSLDGTQIYNEQFF. The part of the CDR3 DNA that was read is TGTGCCAGCAGCCTGGACGGGACACAAATATACAATGAG.

For this clone: Read sequence stops 3 residues before the CDR3 end, and the germline J gene provides the missing end. This chain uses TRBV11-2 with TRBJ2-3; D is unclear. The CDR3 has 13 residues. The germline V gene encodes CDR1 SGHAT and CDR2 FQNNGV. Trimming cost V 2 bases and J 0 bases, with 3 bases left between them. CDR3 bases read: TGTGCCAGCAGCTTACCTAGCACAGATACG. Its translation: CASSLPSTDT. The CDR3 in full is CASSLPSTDTQYF.

About this clone: The CDR3 extends 3 residues past the end of the read, so its final part is completed from the germline J gene. The J gene is TRBJ1-2, the V gene TRBV7-3; tentative D call: TRBD1 (6 bases). Per the germline V gene, CDR1 is SGHTA and CDR2 is FQGTGA. V lost 5 bases to trimming and J lost 4 bases, with 20 bases between them. The CDR3 runs to 16 residues. The DNA read from the CDR3 is TGTGCCAGCAGCCCCTCAGGGGAGGACAGCTTCTATGGC. This sequence encodes CASSPSGEDSFYG. The whole CDR3 reads CASSPSGEDSFYGYTF. Looking up the rest from reference TRBV7-3 and TRBJ1-2 gives the full variable domain: GAGVSQTPSNKVTEKGKYVELRCDPISGHTALYWYRQSLGQGPEFLIYFQGTGAADDSGLPNDRFFAVRPEGSVSTLKIQRTERGDSAVYLCASSPSGEDSFYGYTFGSGTRLTVV.

Worth noting for this clone: The CDR3 extends 3 residues past the end of the read, so its final part is completed from the germline J gene. The chain joins TRBV18 to TRBJ2-7; tentatively, D is TRBD1 (5 bases). The CDR3 runs to 13 residues. Trimming pared 5 bases from V and 2 bases from J, leaving 10 bases between. In germline, CDR1 is KGHSH, CDR2 LQKENI. This chain's CDR3 is CASSAGPTYEQYF. The DNA read from the CDR3 is TGTGCCAGCTCAGCAGGGCCCACCTACGAG.

Details on this clone: The missing CDR3 end, 3 residues past where the read stops, is filled in from the germline J gene. The rearrangement joins TRBV10-3 to TRBJ1-1; D unclear. The CDR3 consists of 13 residues. V shed 11 bases and J shed 1 base, with 14 bases lying between them. Germline V gene data show CDR1 as ENHRY and CDR2 as SYGVKD. The CDR3 region is CAVERAANTEAFF. The covered CDR3 bases are TGTGCCGTCGAGCGAGCAGCGAACACTGAA.

Details on this clone: The CDR3 is cut off 3 residues early in the read; its end comes from the germline J gene. The chain has TRBV2 and TRBJ1-5; D is possibly TRBD1 (5 bases). The germline V and J ends were trimmed by 4 bases and 5 bases, with 12 bases remaining between them. This CDR3 contains 14 residues. Germline CDR1 and CDR2: SNHLY and FYNNEI. Partial CDR3 DNA: TGTGCCAGCAGTGCGCAGGGCCTATATCAGCCC. The encoded protein is CASSAQGLYQP. In full, the CDR3 is CASSAQGLYQPQHF.

Points on this clone: The sequence runs out 3 residues before the end of the CDR3; the remainder is reconstructed from the germline J gene. The chain recombines TRBV7-2 with TRBJ1-4, with a weak D call TRBD1 (6 bases). Germline V gives CDR1 SGHTA, CDR2 FQGNSA. The CDR3 extends over 13 amino acids. Trimming took off 5 bases at V and 8 bases at J, with 12 bases between the two ends. Partial CDR3 DNA: TGTGCCAGCAGCACACCGGGGGGCGAAAAA. Protein product: CASSTPGGEK. The complete CDR3 sequence is CASSTPGGEKLFF.

Details on this clone: The CDR3 extends 3 residues past the end of the read, so its final part is completed from the germline J gene. This chain connects TRBV6-2 or TRBV6-3 to TRBJ2-3, with 7 nucleotides matching TRBD1. The V gene end was trimmed by 0 bases and the J gene end by 0 bases; junction bases not matched to a gene: 6. This CDR3 has 17 amino acids. Germline CDR1 is MNHEY and CDR2 is SVGEGT. The CDR3 spells CASSYSKVTGSTDTQYF. The covered CDR3 bases are TGTGCCAGCAGTTACTCGAAGGTGACAGGGAGCACAGATACG.

Points on this clone: The read gets to within 3 residues of the CDR3 end, and the germline J gene fills in the rest. The chain recombines TRBV7-9 with TRBJ1-5; D not resolved. CDR1 SEHNR and CDR2 FQNEAQ come from the germline V gene (reference sequence). CDR3 length: 14 amino acids. Trimming took off 1 base at V and 4 bases at J, with 8 bases between the two ends. CDR3 bases read: TGTGCCAGCAGCTTAGGCTACAGTAATCAGCCC. This sequence encodes CASSLGYSNQP. The entire CDR3 reads CASSLGYSNQPQHF.

Points on this clone: The sequenced fragment ends 3 residues before the CDR3 boundary, so the rest is inferred from the germline J gene. The chain joins TRBV7-2 to TRBJ2-3; a possible D gene is TRBD1 (5 bases). Germline V gene sequence: CDR1 SGHTA, CDR2 FQGNSA. The CDR3 extends over 15 amino acids. The CDR3 protein is CASTSGAIGNQPQYF. CDR3 DNA, as far as it was read: TGTGCCAGCACTTCTGGGGCGATCGGCAATCAGCCG.

On this clone itself: The CDR3 goes on 3 residues after the read ends, and that part is filled in from the germline J gene. The J gene is TRBJ2-4, the V gene TRBV5-3, with a tentative D call TRBD1 (5 bases). TRBV5-3 is an ORF; its function is uncertain. V lost 5 bases, J lost 7 bases, and 13 bases lay in between. This CDR3 is 13 amino acids long. This CDR3 is CARRSHRSNIQYF. CDR3 bases read: TGTGCCAGAAGATCACACAGGAGCAACATT.

The DNA read from the CDR3 is TGTGCCAGCAGCGCCCAGGGGTATAATTCACCC. Encoded protein: CASSAQGYNSP. The full CDR3 sequence reads CASSAQGYNSPLHF. The chain combines TRBV7-2 with TRBJ1-6, with TRBD1 as a possible D gene (6 bases). The read terminates 3 residues ahead of where the CDR3 ends, so the germline J gene completes it. V lost 5 bases to trimming and J lost 4 bases, with 9 bases between them. The CDR3 is 14 amino acids. CDR1 and CDR2 (germline): SGHTA, FQGNSA.

Comment on this clone: From the germline J gene comes the end of the CDR3, since the read stops 3 residues before it. This rearrangement joins TRBV4-2 to TRBJ1-1, with D possibly matching TRBD1 (5 bases). The ends were cut back, 8 bases at V and 6 bases at J, with 19 bases in the middle. CDR3 size: 14 residues. Germline assignment: CDR1 LGHNA and CDR2 YNFKEQ. CDR3 sequence reads: CASGVGGNNAEAFF. The covered CDR3 bases are TGTGCCAGCGGGGTCGGGGGTAATAACGCTGAA.

Remarks on this clone: The sequenced fragment ends 3 residues before the CDR3 boundary, so the rest is inferred from the germline J gene. This chain links TRBV19 with TRBJ1-6; D possibly corresponds to TRBD1 (5 bases). In germline, CDR1 is LNHDA, CDR2 SQIVND (reference sequence). This CDR3 has 13 residues. Trimming stripped 8 bases from V and 9 bases from J, with 14 bases between. CDR3 protein: CASAREVGSPLHF. The sequenced part of the CDR3 DNA is TGTGCCAGTGCCAGGGAAGTAGGTTCACCC.

In regard to this clone: The CDR3 extends 3 residues past the end of the read, so its final part is completed from the germline J gene. The rearrangement links TRBV18 to TRBJ2-1, with 9 bases aligning to TRBD2. The CDR3 spans 15 residues. With V trimmed by 3 bases and J by 7 bases, 7 bases remained unmatched. Per the germline V gene, CDR1 is KGHSH and CDR2 is LQKENI. The CDR3: CASSPSGLAGNEQFF. CDR3 bases read: TGTGCCAGCTCACCTTCTGGCCTAGCGGGGAATGAG.

On this clone: The read comes to an end 3 residues before the CDR3 does, leaving the germline J gene to fill in the end. V usage is TRBV2 and J usage is TRBJ2-7; 7 positions match TRBD1. Germline V lookup: CDR1 SNHLY, CDR2 FYNNEI. The ends lost 0 bases at V and 0 bases at J; junction bases unmatched: 8. The CDR3 covers 17 residues. This CDR3 reads CASSEALQDRFSYEQYF. CDR3 DNA (partial): TGTGCCAGCAGTGAAGCGCTTCAGGACAGGTTCTCCTACGAG.

Of note for this clone: The read ends 3 residues before the CDR3 terminus; that terminus is restored from the germline J gene. The chain combines TRBV2 with TRBJ1-6; 7 bases match TRBD1. The J segment lost 7 bases and the V segment lost 7 bases, leaving 7 bases of the junction unmatched. This CDR3 region has 14 residues. Germline values: CDR1 SNHLY, CDR2 FYNNEI. The sequenced CDR3 bases are TGTGCCAGCACTCCCGGACAGGAGAATTCACCC. This codes for CASTPGQENSP. The CDR3 in full is CASTPGQENSPLHF.

Concerning this clone: The read terminates 3 residues ahead of where the CDR3 ends, so the germline J gene completes it. The same CDR3 arises from other DNA sequences in this sample as well. J is TRBJ2-1 and V is TRBV20-1, with 8 bases identical to TRBD2. This CDR3 contains 14 residues. CDR1 and CDR2 (germline): DFQATT, SNEGSKA (reference sequence). V was pared by 5 bases and J by 1 base, with 4 bases of the junction left unmatched. The CDR3 loop is CSAQTSASYNEQFF. Incomplete CDR3 DNA: TGCAGTGCTCAGACTAGCGCGTCCTACAATGAG.

Points on this clone: The read stops 3 residues short of the end of the CDR3; the missing end is completed from the germline J gene. The gene calls are TRBV2 and TRBJ2-5; no firm D call. The length of the CDR3 is 13 residues. Germline-derived CDR1 and CDR2 are SNHLY and FYNNEI. Trimming took 10 bases from V and 5 from J, leaving 17 bases between them. The CDR3 DNA, read in part, is TGTGCCACCGACAACGCGTATCAGGAGACC. It specifies CATDNAYQET. The full CDR3 reads CATDNAYQETQYF.

For this clone: The read terminates 3 residues ahead of where the CDR3 ends, so the germline J gene completes it. The chain couples TRBV19 to TRBJ2-2; 7 bases match TRBD1. Trimming cost V 2 bases and J 5 bases; bases outside gene matches: 8. This CDR3 contains 16 residues. Germline V gene data show CDR1 as LNHDA and CDR2 as SQIVND (reference sequence). The sequenced part of the CDR3 DNA is TGTGCCAGTAGTATACAACCAGGGGGACGAACCGGGGAG. Amino acids: CASSIQPGGRTGE. The whole CDR3 protein reads CASSIQPGGRTGELFF.